One sample yielded the 4 T cell receptor beta chains listed below, sequenced in a study of blood T cell repertoires in COVID-19. Only in-frame clones appear in the TCRdb table, and some are missing; sequencing was by immunoSEQ multiplex PCR. Among around 42,000 clones, 65% to 85% were seen once, and the ten largest hold roughly 30%. The sequencing input was peripheral blood. The receptors derive from a woman aged 80 or over with acute or convalescent COVID-19.

This clone occurred once. The V gene is TRBV5-4, the J gene TRBJ1-1; 12 nucleotides agree with TRBD1. V was pared by 3 bases and J by 6 bases, with 6 bases of the junction left unmatched. Germline V gives CDR1 SGHNT, CDR2 YYREEE (reference sequence). The CDR3 extends over 15 amino acids. CDR3 sequence: CASSSPGQGAAEAFF. The CDR3 DNA is TGTGCCAGCAGCTCTCCGGGACAGGGGGCCGCTGAAGCTTTCTTT.

The V call is TRBV7-2, the J call TRBJ2-1; D is perhaps TRBD1 (6 bases). Germline-derived CDR1 and CDR2 are SGHTA and FQGNSA. CDR3 size: 15 residues. Trimming stripped 3 bases from V and 0 bases from J, with 9 bases between. CDR3 sequence reads: CASSFQGSSYNEQFF. In nucleotides, the CDR3 is TGTGCCAGCAGCTTCCAGGGGAGCTCCTACAATGAGCAGTTCTTC.

The count of this clone is one. The J gene is TRBJ2-7, the V gene TRBV7-9, with a weak D call TRBD1 (5 bases). The CDR3 is 14 amino acids. V lost 3 bases and J lost 3, with 12 bases in between. Per germline, CDR1 SEHNR and CDR2 FQNEAQ (reference sequence). The CDR3 here is CASSFGQGLYEQYF. The CDR3 coding sequence is TGTGCCAGCAGCTTCGGTCAGGGTCTCTACGAGCAGTACTTC. Variable domain in full (rest from reference TRBV7-9 and TRBJ2-7): DTGVSQNPRHKITKRGQNVTFRCDPISEHNRLYWYRQTLGQGPEFLTYFQNEAQLEKSRLLSDRFSAERPKGSFSTLEIQRTEQGDSAMYLCASSFGQGLYEQYFGPGTRLTVT.

The J gene is TRBJ1-5, the V gene TRBV30; D call uncertain. The V and J ends lost 3 bases and 0 bases respectively, with 6 bases between them. The CDR3 spans 13 residues. Germline V gene lookup returns CDR1 GTSNPN and CDR2 SVGIG (reference sequence). This CDR3 is CAWSRNSNQPQHF. CDR3 DNA sequence: TGTGCCTGGAGCAGAAATAGCAATCAGCCCCAGCATTTT.